Listed here are 25 T cell receptor beta chains from one sample, sequenced in a study of human thymus T cells. Method: immunoSEQ multiplex PCR; TCRdb's copy keeps in-frame clones and lacks some. The top ten clones hold 0.095% to 0.15% of a sample with 35,000 to 55,000 clones, 94% of them seen once. Input material: blood. These receptors came from a boy younger than two with a congenital heart defect but otherwise immunologically healthy.

This chain uses TRBV7-2 with TRBJ1-2, with 7 bases lining up with TRBD1. The CDR3 is 13 residues long. J lost 4 bases, V lost 3 bases, and 2 bases had no gene match. CDR1 and CDR2 from the germline V gene are SGHTA and FQGNSA. The CDR3 nucleotides read TGTGCCAGCAGCTTGGGACAGACCTATGGCTACACCTTC. Translated: CASSLGQTYGYTF.

This chain joins TRBV21-1 and TRBJ2-7; no DNA check was done on the table's D call, TRBD2. TRBV21-1 is assigned pseudogene status. This CDR3 is built from 15 residues. In nucleotides, the CDR3 is TGTGCCAGCAGCAAAGGGGTAGGACTTTCCTACGAGCAGTACTTC. As protein: CASSKGVGLSYEQYF.

The rearrangement joins TRBV28 to TRBJ1-1; 8 nucleotides align to TRBD1. CDR1 is MDHEN, CDR2 SYDVKM, per germline. V shed 3 bases, J shed 4 bases, and the junction held 10 bases outside the gene matches. The CDR3 totals 16 residues. CDR3 nucleotide sequence: TGTGCCAGCAGTTTCAGGGGGCGCTGGGTTTTCACTGAAGCTTTCTTT. Amino acids: CASSFRGRWVFTEAFF.

This chain links TRBV4-2 with TRBJ2-7; D not resolved. The V end was cut by 1 base, the J end by 6 bases, with 7 bases between. The CDR3 sequence is 12 residues long. CDR1 LGHNA and CDR2 YNFKEQ come from the germline V gene. The CDR3, as DNA: TGTGCCAGCAGCCAAGGTGGTACCGAGCAGTACTTC. This codes for CASSQGGTEQYF.

The V gene is TRBV18, the J gene TRBJ1-2; 7 nucleotides agree with TRBD1. This CDR3 has 14 residues. The ends lost 5 bases at V and 0 bases at J; junction bases unmatched: 3. Germline CDR1 and CDR2: KGHSH and LQKENI. CDR3 sequence: CASSSDRSNYGYTF. The CDR3 DNA sequence: TGTGCCAGCTCATCGGACAGGTCTAACTATGGCTACACCTTC.

This sequence joins TRBV7-2 and TRBJ2-5; D not resolved. Trimming shortened V by 5 bases and J by 2 bases, and 9 bases separated the two germline ends. Germline V gene data show CDR1 as SGHTA and CDR2 as FQGNSA. This CDR3 region has 13 residues. The CDR3 DNA reads as TGTGCCAGCAGCCCCCGGGTGCAAGAGACCCAGTACTTC. Encoded protein: CASSPRVQETQYF.

This clone was seen only once. The chain has TRBV6-5 and TRBJ2-3; D gene unclear. Trimming removed 0 bases at V and 1 base at J, with 5 bases between. The CDR3 covers 14 residues. CDR1 is MNHEY and CDR2 is SVGAGI in the germline V gene. The CDR3 spells CASSYSGGTDTQYF. The CDR3 region has the DNA TGTGCCAGCAGTTACTCGGGTGGCACAGATACGCAGTATTTT.

The rearrangement uses TRBV28 and TRBJ2-1, with a possible D match to TRBD2 (6 bases). Germline assignment: CDR1 MDHEN and CDR2 SYDVKM. The CDR3 sequence is 12 residues long. V was shortened by 7 bases and J by 15 bases, with 19 bases between the two germline ends. Here the CDR3 reads CASTILGGNGFF. CDR3 coding DNA: TGTGCCAGCACAATCCTGGGAGGCAATGGGTTCTTC.

The chain carries TRBV20-1 and TRBJ2-5; D gene unclear. CDR1 is DFQATT, CDR2 SNEGSKA, per germline (reference sequence). The CDR3 loop spans 11 amino acids. V gave up 3 bases and J gave up 5 bases, with 7 bases separating them. CDR3 coding DNA: TGCAGTGCTAGGAAGTGGGAGACCCAGTACTTC. Residues: CSARKWETQYF.

This sequence joins TRBV7-8 and TRBJ2-5; D is undetermined. CDR3 length: 10 amino acids. The germline CDR1 and CDR2 sequences are SGHVS and FQNEAQ. V lost 5 bases to trimming and J lost 4 bases, with 2 bases between them. The CDR3 nucleotides read TGTGCCAGCAGCGTAGAGACCCAGTACTTC. It codes for CASSVETQYF.

CDR3 sequence: CASSPDGMNTEAFF. CDR3 bases: TGTGCCAGCAGCCCGGACGGCATGAACACTGAAGCTTTCTTT. The chain combines TRBV6-6 with TRBJ1-1; D ambiguous. Germline V gene data show CDR1 as MNHNY and CDR2 as SVGAGI (reference sequence). CDR3 length: 14 amino acids. Trimming shortened V by 6 bases and J by 0 bases, and 11 bases separated the two germline ends.

The CDR3 bases are TGTGCCAGCAGCTCGACAGGGAACAATGAGCAGTTCTTC. As protein: CASSSTGNNEQFF. This chain uses TRBV7-8 with TRBJ2-1; the match to TRBD1 covers 7 bases. The CDR3 contains 13 residues. Germline CDR1 and CDR2: SGHVS and FQNEAQ. Losses at the gene ends were 4 bases for V and 5 bases for J; bases not matched to a gene: 2.

The chain couples TRBV7-2 to TRBJ1-4, with TRBD1 as a possible D gene (5 bases). Germline V lookup: CDR1 SGHTA, CDR2 FQGNSA. This CDR3 spans 14 amino acids. Deletions cut 0 bases from V and 6 bases from J, with 8 bases between. CDR3 sequence reads: CASSLAGQDEKLFF. The CDR3 DNA sequence: TGTGCCAGCAGCTTAGCGGGGCAGGATGAAAAACTGTTTTTT.

The V and J genes are TRBV9 and TRBJ2-3; 9 positions agree with TRBD2. The trim removed 1 base at V and 4 bases at J, leaving 4 bases unmatched. This CDR3 has 15 residues. Germline assignment: CDR1 SGDLS and CDR2 YYNGEE. CDR3: CASSVSGGRADTQYF. CDR3 DNA sequence: TGTGCCAGCAGCGTAAGCGGGGGGAGGGCAGATACGCAGTATTTT.

The gene calls are TRBV5-5 and TRBJ1-1, with D maybe TRBD1 (5 bases). Germline V CDR1 and CDR2: SGHKS, YYEKEE (reference sequence). The ends were cut back, 0 bases at V and 10 bases at J, with 19 bases in the middle. The length of the CDR3 is 15 residues. CDR3 sequence: CASSLVEDGGIGAFF. The CDR3 nucleotides are TGTGCCAGCAGCTTGGTCGAGGATGGGGGAATTGGAGCTTTCTTT.

The chain recombines TRBV6-5 with TRBJ2-3, with TRBD1 identical over 7 bases. Germline loops: CDR1 MNHEY, CDR2 SVGAGI. The CDR3 runs 16 residues. V gave up 0 bases and J gave up 2 bases; unmatched junction bases: 5. Here the CDR3 DNA reads TGTGCCAGCAGTTACTCAGGGGGCCCGGACACAGATACGCAGTATTTT. Protein product: CASSYSGGPDTDTQYF.

The chain carries TRBV14 and TRBJ2-7, with 8 bases lining up with TRBD1. V shed 6 bases and J 4 bases; nucleotides not matched to a gene: 2. CDR1 and CDR2 (germline): SGHDN, FVKESK. The CDR3 covers 12 residues. CDR3 amino acids: CASSRDRYEQYF. The CDR3 DNA sequence: TGTGCCAGCAGTAGGGACAGGTACGAGCAGTACTTC. Filled out from reference TRBV14 and TRBJ2-7, the complete variable domain reads EAGVTQFPSHSVIEKGQTVTLRCDPISGHDNLYWYRRVMGKEIKFLLHFVKESKQDESGMPNNRFLAERTGGTYSTLKVQPAELEDSGVYFCASSRDRYEQYFGPGTRLTVT.

The J gene is TRBJ2-7, the V gene TRBV19; D perhaps matches TRBD1 (5 bases). The CDR3 length is 13 residues. CDR1 LNHDA and CDR2 SQIVND come from the germline V gene (reference sequence). The V end was cut by 1 base, the J end by 3 bases, with 7 bases between. CDR3 DNA: TGTGCCAGTAGTATAGGGACAAACTACGAGCAGTACTTC. Translation: CASSIGTNYEQYF. Using reference TRBV19 and TRBJ2-7 for the parts outside the CDR3, the full variable domain is DGGITQSPKYLFRKEGQNVTLSCEQNLNHDAMYWYRQDPGQGLRLIYYSQIVNDFQKGDIAEGYSVSREKKESFPLTVTSAQKNPTAFYLCASSIGTNYEQYFGPGTRLTVT.

The chain joins TRBV11-2 to TRBJ2-7, with 9 nucleotides matching TRBD2. CDR3 size: 16 residues. CDR1 and CDR2 from the germline V gene are SGHAT and FQNNGV. The V gene end was trimmed by 5 bases and the J gene end by 3 bases; junction bases not matched to a gene: 11. As DNA, the CDR3 is TGTGCCAGCAGCGGGATCCTTAGCGGGGGAAACTACGAGCAGTACTTC. This translates into CASSGILSGGNYEQYF.

The rearrangement uses TRBV27 and TRBJ2-7; D perhaps matches TRBD1 (5 bases). V was shortened by 3 bases and J by 3 bases, with 27 bases between the two germline ends. CDR1 is MNHEY, CDR2 SMNVEV, per germline (reference sequence). This CDR3 is built from 19 residues. CDR3 nucleotides: TGTGCCAGCAGTTTGCCAGGGTTAATAGTGAGTAGTAAGGACTACGAGCAGTACTTC. This codes for CASSLPGLIVSSKDYEQYF.

This clone occurred a few times. The chain joins TRBV7-9 to TRBJ1-5; no clear D. CDR1 and CDR2 from the germline V gene are SEHNR and FQNEAQ (reference sequence). The CDR3 consists of 13 residues. V was clipped by 2 bases and J by 2 bases, with 4 bases between them. The CDR3 DNA sequence: TGTGCCAGCAGCTTACAGGGCAATCAGCCCCAGCATTTT. Translation: CASSLQGNQPQHF.

The chain employs TRBV28 and TRBJ1-1; no clear D gene. The CDR3 contains 16 residues. Trimming pared 2 bases from V and 7 bases from J, leaving 20 bases between. The germline gives CDR1 MDHEN, CDR2 SYDVKM. As DNA, the CDR3 is TGTGCCAGCAGTTTAAAAGCCTGGAGTCCTGCCTATGAAGCTTTCTTT. It encodes CASSLKAWSPAYEAFF.

The chain employs TRBV27 and TRBJ2-7, with 12 nucleotides matching TRBD1. V gave up 3 bases and J gave up 6 bases; unmatched junction bases: 6. Germline V gives CDR1 MNHEY, CDR2 SMNVEV (reference sequence). The CDR3 has 15 residues. The CDR3 coding sequence is TGTGCCAGCAGTTTGTCGGGACAGGGGGCCGGCGAGCAGTACTTC. Protein: CASSLSGQGAGEQYF.

The CDR3 sequence: CASSVTPLGAGNNEQFF. CDR3 sequence (DNA): TGTGCCAGCAGCGTAACCCCCCTCGGGGCGGGGAACAATGAGCAGTTCTTC. The chain carries TRBV9 and TRBJ2-1, with D perhaps matching TRBD2 (6 bases). Germline values: CDR1 SGDLS, CDR2 YYNGEE. The CDR3 runs 17 residues. The V and J ends lost 1 base and 5 bases respectively, with 19 bases between them.

This clone was recorded a few times. The rearrangement uses TRBV15 and TRBJ1-2; no clear D. CDR3 length: 16 amino acids. The germline gives CDR1 LNHNV, CDR2 YYDKDF (reference sequence). Between the trimmed V and J ends, which lost 0 bases and 6 bases, there was a span of 17 bases. The CDR3 sequence: CATSRELASLVDGYTF. The CDR3, as DNA: TGTGCCACCAGCAGAGAGTTGGCCAGCCTTGTAGATGGCTACACCTTC.